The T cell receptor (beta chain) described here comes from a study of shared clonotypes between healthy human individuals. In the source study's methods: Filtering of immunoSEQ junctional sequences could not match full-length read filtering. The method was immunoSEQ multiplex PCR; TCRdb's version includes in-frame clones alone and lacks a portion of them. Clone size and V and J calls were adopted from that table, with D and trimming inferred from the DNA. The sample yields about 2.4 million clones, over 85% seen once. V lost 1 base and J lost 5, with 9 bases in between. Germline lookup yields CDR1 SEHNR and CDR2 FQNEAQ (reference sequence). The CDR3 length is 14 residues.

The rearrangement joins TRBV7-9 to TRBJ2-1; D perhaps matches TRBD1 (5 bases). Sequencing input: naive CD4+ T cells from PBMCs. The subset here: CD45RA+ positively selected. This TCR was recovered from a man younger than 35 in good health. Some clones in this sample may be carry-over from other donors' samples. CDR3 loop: CASSLEGPNNEQFF. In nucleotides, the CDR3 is TGTGCCAGCAGCTTAGAGGGGCCGAACAATGAGCAGTTCTTC.